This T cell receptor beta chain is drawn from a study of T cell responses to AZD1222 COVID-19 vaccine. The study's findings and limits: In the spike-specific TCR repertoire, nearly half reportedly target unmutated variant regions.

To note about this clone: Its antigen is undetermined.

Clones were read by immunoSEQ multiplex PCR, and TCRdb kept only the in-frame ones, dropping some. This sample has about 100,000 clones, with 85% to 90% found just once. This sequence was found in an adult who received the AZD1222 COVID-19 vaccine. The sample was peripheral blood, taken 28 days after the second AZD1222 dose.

The CDR3 nucleotides read TGTGCCAGCAGTTACTCACGGGGCCGGGGAGAGACCCAGTACTTC. It translates to CASSYSRGRGETQYF. The rearrangement joins TRBV6-5 to TRBJ2-5; the D call may be TRBD1 or TRBD2 (5 bases each). V was trimmed by 0 bases and J by 4 bases, leaving 12 bases between them. This CDR3 has 15 amino acids. In germline, CDR1 is MNHEY, CDR2 SVGAGI.